These 11 T cell receptor beta chains were sequenced from one sample in a study of tumor-infiltrating T cells and Merkel cell polyomavirus. Study overall: The T cells studied were KLL-specific CD8+ cells against Merkel polyomavirus.

Every patient's tumor was robustly positive for Merkel cell polyomavirus Large T antigen on immunohistochemistry. Clones were sequenced by immunoSEQ multiplex PCR, and TCRdb holds only the in-frame ones, with some missing. The sample shows 26,000 or so clones, about 90% of them seen only once. The source material was lymph node tissue. Every receptor here comes from a man aged 45-60 years with Merkel cell carcinoma.

This chain uses TRBV2 with TRBJ2-7; D is unresolved. Germline V lookup: CDR1 SNHLY, CDR2 FYNNEI. The CDR3 is 13 amino acids. The V end lost 7 bases, the J end lost 3 bases, and 13 bases lay between the germline ends. The CDR3 here is CASTESVDYEQYF. For the CDR3, the DNA is TGTGCCAGCACCGAAAGCGTTGACTACGAGCAGTACTTC. The full variable domain, with the rest looked up from reference TRBV2 and TRBJ2-7, is EPEVTQTPSHQVTQMGQEVILRCVPISNHLYFYWYRQILGQKVEFLVSFYNNEISEKSEIFDDQFSVERPDGSNFTLKIRSTKLEDSAMYFCASTESVDYEQYFGPGTRLTVT.

The chain recombines TRBV5-6 with TRBJ2-7; TRBD2 is a possible D gene (5 bases). The CDR3 has 15 amino acids. Germline V gene lookup returns CDR1 SGHDT and CDR2 YYEEEE. V was trimmed by 1 base and J by 0 bases, leaving 11 bases between them. CDR3 sequence (DNA): TGTGCCAGCAGCTTGAATCGGGGTCTCTCCTACGAGCAGTACTTC. Translating it yields CASSLNRGLSYEQYF.

The V gene is TRBV21-1, the J gene TRBJ2-7; the DNA was not compared with TRBD2, the D call given in the table. TRBV21-1 is a documented pseudogene. There are 16 residues in the CDR3. Here the CDR3 DNA reads TGTGCCAGCAGCACCCTAGCGGGACGCCCCTTTGGTGAGCAGTACTTC. Translation: CASSTLAGRPFGEQYF.

V and J are TRBV19 and TRBJ1-1; TRBD1 matches 7 bases. The V gene end was trimmed by 3 bases and the J gene end by 4 bases; junction bases not matched to a gene: 5. This CDR3 comprises 14 residues. Germline V lookup: CDR1 LNHDA, CDR2 SQIVND (reference sequence). The CDR3 region is CASSIIDRVTEAFF. The CDR3, as DNA: TGTGCCAGTAGTATTATTGACAGGGTCACTGAAGCTTTCTTT.

A few counts support this clone. The CDR3 protein is CASSLIATSGGDAAFF. The CDR3 region has the DNA TGTGCCAGCAGCTTAATCGCTACTAGCGGGGGAGATGCTGCGTTCTTC. The rearrangement uses TRBV7-9 and TRBJ2-1, with TRBD2 matching 11 bases. The CDR3 runs to 16 residues. The V gene end was trimmed by 2 bases and the J gene end by 15 bases; junction bases not matched to a gene: 15. CDR1 and CDR2 from the germline V gene are SEHNR and FQNEAQ (reference sequence).

This clone has only one observation. V gene TRBV7-6 combines with J gene TRBJ2-1, with TRBD2 matching over 9 bases. The CDR3 has 17 residues. The V gene end was trimmed by 5 bases and the J gene end by 8 bases; junction bases not matched to a gene: 16. In germline, CDR1 is SGHVS, CDR2 FNYEAQ. This CDR3 is CASSAEQSGAGGYEQFF. The CDR3 coding sequence is TGTGCCAGCAGCGCAGAGCAGTCTGGGGCGGGAGGGTATGAGCAGTTCTTC.

CDR3 region: CASSPPDRSVFTGELFF. Written as DNA, the CDR3 is TGTGCCAGCAGCCCCCCGGACAGGTCCGTTTTCACCGGGGAGCTGTTTTTT. The rearrangement links TRBV11-2 to TRBJ2-2; TRBD1 aligns across 7 bases. V lost 5 bases, J lost 4 bases, and 13 bases stayed unmatched. The length of the CDR3 is 17 residues. Germline values: CDR1 SGHAT, CDR2 FQNNGV.

DNA for the CDR3: TGTGCCAGTGAACCGGGACAGGGAACCTACGAGCAGTACTTC. Encoded protein: CASEPGQGTYEQYF. The chain recombines TRBV19 with TRBJ2-7, with TRBD1 matching 9 bases. V lost 8 bases and J lost 2; bases outside the gene matches: 7. From germline, CDR1 is LNHDA and CDR2 SQIVND (reference sequence). CDR3 length: 14 amino acids.

The V and J genes are TRBV28 and TRBJ1-2, with a possible D match to TRBD1 (6 bases). V was pared by 1 base and J by 3 bases, with 12 bases between. Germline V CDR1 and CDR2: MDHEN, SYDVKM. CDR3 length: 15 residues. Here the CDR3 reads CASSLSGAGDYGYTF. The CDR3 DNA is TGTGCCAGCAGTTTATCAGGGGCAGGGGACTATGGCTACACCTTC.

The chain combines TRBV11-2 with TRBJ1-1; D may be TRBD1 (6 bases). The V end was cut by 8 bases, the J end by 2 bases, with 15 bases between. Looked up from germline, CDR1 is SGHAT and CDR2 is FQNNGV. The CDR3 sequence is 14 residues long. CDR3 sequence (DNA): TGTGCCAGCGCAATAGGGGGAGTTAACACTGAAGCTTTCTTT. This encodes CASAIGGVNTEAFF.

The chain recombines TRBV2 with TRBJ1-5; a weak D match, TRBD1 (6 bases). Trimming removed 0 bases from V and 3 bases from J, with 21 bases in between. The CDR3 consists of 19 residues. In germline, CDR1 is SNHLY, CDR2 FYNNEI. The CDR3 DNA is TGTGCCAGCAGTGAAGCGCTTCGTCGGGGAACAGGGATCAATCAGCCCCAGCATTTT. Protein product: CASSEALRRGTGINQPQHF.